The clone carrying this T cell receptor beta chain came up many times. The sample belongs to a study of early T cells in non-severe SARS-CoV-2 infection. TCRdb ran MiXCR on the 5' RACE reads and lists one entry per CDR3 protein. The sample includes under 35,000 distinct CDR3 sequences, approximately 5.6% of them seen just once. This CDR3 is built from 14 residues. The V gene's germline CDR1 is MNHEY and CDR2 SVGAGI. Unmatched junction bases numbered 10, after V lost 7 bases and J lost 8 bases. The V and J genes are TRBV6-5 and TRBJ2-4, with 8 bases that match TRBD2. Sequenced: whole blood. The TCR was taken from an adult who was a healthcare worker with PCR-confirmed SARS-CoV-2 infection or an uninfected control (not recorded which). The CDR3 loop reads CASKTGTSGDIQYF. For the CDR3, the DNA is TGTGCCAGCAAAACCGGGACTAGTGGGGACATTCAGTACTTC.